These 21 T cell receptor beta chains share one sample of origin, sequenced in a study of shared clonotypes between healthy human individuals (TCRdb year 2020). The library came from the immunoSEQ multiplex PCR assay. The clones in this table, taken by TCRdb from immuneACCESS, are in-frame only. Not every clone is retained; where verified, under half of the shortfall comes from an unresolved V gene, and the cause of the rest is unknown. For this sample there are 2 million to 2.5 million clones; approximately 95% appear just once. Clones ranked in the top ten supply under 0.45% of the sample. Input material: naive CD4+ T cells from PBMCs. The sample's cell subset or site label is to be understood as: CD45RA+ positively selected. All receptors come from a man between 18 and 29 years old in good health. Some clones in this sample may be carry-over from other donors' samples.

This chain uses TRBV6-5 with TRBJ1-2; D gene ambiguous. V gave up 5 bases and J gave up 0 bases, with 10 bases separating them. CDR1 MNHEY and CDR2 SVGAGI come from the germline V gene. The CDR3 contains 14 residues. The CDR3 reads CASSPTLANYGYTF. The CDR3 DNA reads TGTGCCAGCAGTCCCACCCTGGCTAACTATGGCTACACCTTC.

This clone turned up a few times. Other nucleotide sequences from this sample produce the same CDR3. CDR3 bases: TGTGCCAGCTCACCAGGACAGGGAAACACTGAAGCTTTCTTT. This codes for CASSPGQGNTEAFF. The chain employs TRBV18 and TRBJ1-1; 8 nucleotides align to TRBD1. The V gene's germline CDR1 is KGHSH and CDR2 LQKENI. The length of the CDR3 is 14 residues. V lost 2 bases, J lost 2 bases, and 1 base stayed unmatched.

This clone has a single count. The rearrangement joins TRBV7-9 to TRBJ2-3, with 7 bases lining up with TRBD2. Trimming took 3 bases from V and 5 from J; bases not matched to a gene: 8. This CDR3 comprises 15 residues. The germline V gene has CDR1 SEHNR and CDR2 FQNEAQ (reference sequence). The CDR3 coding sequence is TGTGCCAGCAGCTTCGTGGGAGGGCCGGTAGATACGCAGTATTTT. Its translation: CASSFVGGPVDTQYF. The full variable domain, its missing parts supplied by reference TRBV7-9 and TRBJ2-3, is DTGVSQNPRHKITKRGQNVTFRCDPISEHNRLYWYRQTLGQGPEFLTYFQNEAQLEKSRLLSDRFSAERPKGSFSTLEIQRTEQGDSAMYLCASSFVGGPVDTQYFGPGTRLTVL.

This chain connects TRBV5-4 to TRBJ1-3; possibly TRBD1 for D (5 bases). Germline CDR1 reads SGHNT; CDR2 reads YYREEE (reference sequence). The V gene lost 0 bases and the J gene lost 8 bases, with 15 bases spanning the gap. There are 15 residues in the CDR3. As DNA, the CDR3 is TGTGCCAGCAGCTTGGGGTCAGGGATGGTATACACCATATATTTT. It specifies CASSLGSGMVYTIYF.

The rearrangement links TRBV7-2 to TRBJ1-2; 7 bases agree with TRBD1. The CDR3 runs to 13 residues. V dropped 5 bases and J dropped 7; count of bases not matched to a gene: 7. In germline, CDR1 is SGHTA, CDR2 FQGNSA. The CDR3 region is CASSQIQGSGYTF. The CDR3 DNA sequence: TGTGCCAGCAGCCAAATACAGGGGTCTGGCTACACCTTC.

The chain recombines TRBV7-2 with TRBJ2-4; the D is unclear. From germline, CDR1 is SGHTA and CDR2 FQGNSA. Trimming removed 7 bases from V and 4 bases from J, with 17 bases in between. The CDR3 is made up of 15 amino acids. CDR3 bases: TGTGCCAGCACCAACGAACTTCTGGGGAAAAACATTCAGTACTTC. Translation: CASTNELLGKNIQYF. The variable domain in full, with the rest retrieved from reference TRBV7-2 and TRBJ2-4, is GAGVSQSPSNKVTEKGKDVELRCDPISGHTALYWYRQSLGQGLEFLIYFQGNSAPDKSGLPSDRFSAERTGGSVSTLTIQRTQQEDSAVYLCASTNELLGKNIQYFGAGTRLSVL.

This chain joins TRBV15 and TRBJ1-3; TRBD1 is a possible D gene (6 bases). V lost 2 bases and J lost 2, with 13 bases in between. The CDR3 contains 16 residues. Germline CDR1 is LNHNV and CDR2 is YYDKDF (reference sequence). CDR3 sequence (DNA): TGTGCCACCAGCAGACGGGGGGCTGCGGCTGGAAACACCATATATTTT. Amino acids: CATSRRGAAAGNTIYF. Full variable domain (remainder filled in from reference TRBV15 and TRBJ1-3): DAMVIQNPRYQVTQFGKPVTLSCSQTLNHNVMYWYQQKSSQAPKLLFHYYDKDFNNEADTPDNFQSRRPNTSFCFLDIRSPGLGDTAMYLCATSRRGAAAGNTIYFGEGSWLTVV.

The V gene is TRBV10-3, the J gene TRBJ1-1; perhaps TRBD1 as D (5 bases). The ends were cut back, 0 bases at V and 5 bases at J, with 19 bases in the middle. Per germline, CDR1 ENHRY and CDR2 SYGVKD. The CDR3 is 17 amino acids. The CDR3 spells CAISESRGLGGNTEAFF. Here the CDR3 DNA reads TGTGCCATCAGTGAGTCGCGGGGTTTGGGGGGAAATACTGAAGCTTTCTTT.

DNA for the CDR3: TGTGCCAGTAGGGGGACTAGGGCTTTTTTGTACAATGAGCAGTTCTTC. It encodes CASRGTRAFLYNEQFF. The V and J genes are TRBV28 and TRBJ2-1, with TRBD2 matching 8 bases. Trimming at V came to 9 bases and at J to 4 bases, leaving 14 bases not matched to a gene. Germline loops: CDR1 MDHEN, CDR2 SYDVKM. The CDR3 runs to 16 residues.

The V gene is TRBV4-1, the J gene TRBJ2-7, with 9 bases matching TRBD2. With V trimmed by 0 bases and J by 2 bases, 14 bases remained unmatched. The CDR3 is 19 residues long. CDR1 and CDR2 from the germline V gene are MGHRA and YSYEKL. CDR3 sequence: CASSQDWPSGNLMTYEQYF. CDR3 sequence (DNA): TGCGCCAGCAGCCAAGATTGGCCTAGCGGGAACCTAATGACCTACGAGCAGTACTTC.

The V and J genes are TRBV30 and TRBJ1-3, with D unresolved. This CDR3 spans 16 amino acids. With 0 bases removed from V and 0 bases from J, the gap between germline ends came to 12 bases. Germline V lookup: CDR1 GTSNPN, CDR2 SVGIG (reference sequence). The CDR3, as DNA: TGTGCCTGGAGTGTCGCTGGTCACCTCTCTGGAAACACCATATATTTT. As protein: CAWSVAGHLSGNTIYF.

As for this clone: Within the sample, other DNA sequences also encode this same CDR3. The genes are TRBV5-6 and TRBJ1-2; TRBD1 aligns across 8 bases. The CDR3 is made up of 14 amino acids. Germline V gene data show CDR1 as SGHDT and CDR2 as YYEEEE. The V segment lost 0 bases and the J segment 5 bases; nucleotides outside the gene matches: 3. DNA of the CDR3: TGTGCCAGCAGCTTGGGCAGGGGGCTTTATGGCTACACCTTC. This codes for CASSLGRGLYGYTF.

This clone was seen a few times. J is TRBJ1-5 and V is TRBV7-2, with no clear D. Germline V gene data show CDR1 as SGHTA and CDR2 as FQGNSA. The V and J ends lost 1 base and 7 bases respectively, with 11 bases between them. CDR3 length equals 14 residues. CDR3 sequence (DNA): TGTGCCAGCAGCTTAGGTCGTGTAGAACAGCCCCAGCATTTT. It translates to CASSLGRVEQPQHF.

V usage is TRBV7-9 and J usage is TRBJ2-7; D is undetermined. Trimming took off 1 base at V and 6 bases at J, with 16 bases between the two ends. Germline-derived CDR1 and CDR2 are SEHNR and FQNEAQ (reference sequence). The CDR3 is 15 amino acids. In DNA form, the CDR3 reads TGTGCCAGCAGCTTAGGGGCAGACATCGTGGGCGAGCAGTACTTC. Its protein product is CASSLGADIVGEQYF.

The chain links TRBV11-3 to TRBJ2-7, with D perhaps matching TRBD1 or TRBD2 (6 bases each). The V and J ends lost 5 bases and 5 bases respectively, with 10 bases between them. The CDR3 loop spans 12 amino acids. Germline CDR1 is SGHNT and CDR2 is YENEEA. For the CDR3, the DNA is TGTGCCAGCAGCGCCGGGGGCCACGAGCAGTACTTC. Translating it yields CASSAGGHEQYF.

The chain uses TRBV18 and TRBJ2-7; D is ambiguous. The V gene lost 0 bases and the J gene lost 9 bases, with 15 bases spanning the gap. The CDR3 is 14 residues long. Germline CDR1 is KGHSH and CDR2 is LQKENI. The DNA of the CDR3 is TGTGCCAGCTCACCACCAGAGAGTCCTACGGTGCAGTACTTC. Its protein product is CASSPPESPTVQYF.

The chain is built from TRBV7-8 and TRBJ1-1; TRBD1 might be the D (6 bases). V lost 4 bases to trimming and J lost 1 base, with 19 bases between them. The length of the CDR3 is 17 residues. Looked up from germline, CDR1 is SGHVS and CDR2 is FQNEAQ. The CDR3 loop reads CASSSIPRQDQNTEAFF. In nucleotides, the CDR3 is TGTGCCAGCAGCTCTATTCCACGACAGGACCAGAACACTGAAGCTTTCTTT.

This chain uses TRBV5-1 with TRBJ2-1; D possibly corresponds to TRBD2 (6 bases). V was cut by 1 base and J by 9 bases, with 11 bases left in between. Germline V lookup: CDR1 SGHRS, CDR2 YFSETQ. CDR3 size: 13 residues. The CDR3 spells CASSLREGGEQFF. The CDR3, as DNA: TGCGCCAGCAGCTTGCGAGAGGGAGGTGAGCAGTTCTTC.

The V call is TRBV2, the J call TRBJ2-5; TRBD2 aligns across 9 bases. This CDR3 contains 15 residues. The trim removed 3 bases at V and 5 bases at J, leaving 7 bases unmatched. Germline values: CDR1 SNHLY, CDR2 FYNNEI. The CDR3 nucleotides are TGTGCCAGCAGTGACAGCGGGGGGCCATGGGAGACCCAGTACTTC. This codes for CASSDSGGPWETQYF.

The chain recombines TRBV6-6 with TRBJ2-7, with D uncertain. This CDR3 spans 13 amino acids. Deletions cut 4 bases from V and 1 base from J, with 8 bases between. CDR1 and CDR2 from the germline V gene are MNHNY and SVGAGI (reference sequence). CDR3 sequence: CASSFEASYEQYF. The CDR3 DNA reads as TGTGCCAGCAGTTTCGAGGCGTCCTACGAGCAGTACTTC.

The V and J genes are TRBV25-1 and TRBJ2-7, with 8 positions matching TRBD2. CDR1 and CDR2 from the germline V gene are MGHDK and SYGVNS. The CDR3 length is 14 residues. V trimming: 3 bases; J trimming: 4 bases; junction bases outside the gene matches: 5. CDR3 region: CASSEGGRLYEQYF. The CDR3 nucleotides are TGTGCCAGCAGTGAGGGCGGGAGGCTATACGAGCAGTACTTC.